This TCR beta chain was recorded in a study of CD8+ T cells in alopecia areata. The sorting of PBMCs gave CD4+ and CD8+ T cells. The sequencing template was cDNA reverse transcribed from extracted RNA. The assay was immunoSEQ multiplex PCR, and TCRdb's table has in-frame clones only and misses some. The table records about 120,000 clones, around 64% of them present only once. Germline assignment: CDR1 SGHNT and CDR2 YYREEE (reference sequence). The V gene end was trimmed by 4 bases and the J gene end by 2 bases; junction bases not matched to a gene: 5. The CDR3 consists of 16 residues. The sequence was collected from a human donor in good health. The sequenced sample consisted of CD4+ T cells sorted from blood. The rearrangement uses TRBV5-4 and TRBJ2-3, with TRBD2 identical over 12 bases. CDR3 coding DNA: TGTGCCAGCAGCATCAGGACTAGCGGGGTCACAGATACGCAGTATTTT. Protein: CASSIRTSGVTDTQYF.